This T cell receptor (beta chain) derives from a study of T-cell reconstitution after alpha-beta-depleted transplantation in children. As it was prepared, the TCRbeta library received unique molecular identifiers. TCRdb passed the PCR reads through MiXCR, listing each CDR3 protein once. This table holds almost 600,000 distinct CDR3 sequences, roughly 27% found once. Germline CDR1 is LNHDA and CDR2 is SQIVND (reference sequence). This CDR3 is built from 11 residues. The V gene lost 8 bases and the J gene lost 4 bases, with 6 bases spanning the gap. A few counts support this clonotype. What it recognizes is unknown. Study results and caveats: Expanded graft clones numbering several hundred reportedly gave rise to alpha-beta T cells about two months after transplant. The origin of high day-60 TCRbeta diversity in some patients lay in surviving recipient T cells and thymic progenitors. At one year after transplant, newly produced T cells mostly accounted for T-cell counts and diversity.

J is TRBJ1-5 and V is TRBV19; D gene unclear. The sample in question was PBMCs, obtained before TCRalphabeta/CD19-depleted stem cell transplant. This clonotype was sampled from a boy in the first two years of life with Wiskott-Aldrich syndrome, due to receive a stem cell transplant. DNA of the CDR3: TGTGCCAGTGGGAAAAATCAGCCCCAGCATTTT. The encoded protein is CASGKNQPQHF.